The subject of this entry is one T cell receptor (beta chain). Profiling relied on immunoSEQ multiplex PCR, and the TCRdb table lists in-frame clones only, not all of them. The data contain around 18,000 clones, roughly two thirds of them singletons. Treatment in this sample: randomized to nivolumab then ipilimumab (arm A) or the reverse (arm B). None of the patients previously received DNA-damaging chemotherapy. PBMC sorting kept live CD3+CD8+ cells without CD19 or CD56. This sample was included in a study of sequential checkpoint blockade in melanoma. The CDR3 consists of 17 residues. CDR1 is SGDLS, CDR2 YYNGEE, per germline. With V trimmed by 4 bases and J by 7 bases, 17 bases remained unmatched.

V and J are TRBV9 and TRBJ2-1, with 7 bases identical to TRBD2. The receptor comes from a human donor with melanoma. The source material was CD8+ T cells sorted from blood (inferred from file names), sampled from a patient given nivolumab and ipilimumab in sequence. CDR3 amino acids: CASSFESTGEGHNEQFF. Here the CDR3 DNA reads TGTGCCAGCAGCTTTGAATCAACGGGGGAGGGCCATAATGAGCAGTTCTTC.